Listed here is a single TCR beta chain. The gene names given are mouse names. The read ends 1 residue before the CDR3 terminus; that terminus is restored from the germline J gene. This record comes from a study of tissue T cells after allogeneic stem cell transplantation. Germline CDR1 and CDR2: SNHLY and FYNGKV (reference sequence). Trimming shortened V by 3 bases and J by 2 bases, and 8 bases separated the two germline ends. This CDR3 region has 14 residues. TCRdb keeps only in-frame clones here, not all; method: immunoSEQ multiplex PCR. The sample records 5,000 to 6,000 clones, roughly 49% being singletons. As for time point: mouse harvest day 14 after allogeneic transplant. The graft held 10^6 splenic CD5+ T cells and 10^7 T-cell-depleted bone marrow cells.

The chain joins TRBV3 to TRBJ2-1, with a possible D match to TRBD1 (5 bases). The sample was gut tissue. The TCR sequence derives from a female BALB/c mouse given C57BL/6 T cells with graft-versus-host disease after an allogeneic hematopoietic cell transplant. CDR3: CASSFTGYYAEQFF. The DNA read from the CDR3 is TGTGCCAGCAGCTTTACAGGCTACTATGCTGAGCAGTTC.